What follows are 20 T cell receptor beta chains derived from one specimen sequenced in a study of response to subunit inactivated influenza vaccine. TCRdb analysed the RT-PCR reads with MiXCR anew, one entry per CDR3 protein. The table includes some 540,000 distinct CDR3 sequences, roughly 25% detected once. These data were also reused for a study on T cells expressing NK-cell markers. That report adds: The cDNA for TCR beta came from 5'RACE template switching with UMIs.

Material: CD4+ T cells sorted from PBMCs, obtained approximately 13 days after vaccination. The receptors here all came from a man in his fifties or sixties who received an inactivated influenza vaccine.

About this clonotype itself: No conserved phenylalanine or tryptophan ends this CDR3, so it is likely a read error. The V call is TRBV10-3, the J call TRBJ2-5; 11 bases are shared with TRBD2. CDR3 length equals 17 residues. Germline V gene data show CDR1 as ENHRY and CDR2 as SYGVKD. J gave up 4 bases and V 0 bases, and 7 bases lay outside the gene matches. CDR3 residues: CAISESFTSGRRETQYY. Written as DNA, the CDR3 is TGTGCCATCAGTGAGTCGTTCACTAGCGGGAGACGAGAGACCCAGTACTAC.

V is TRBV7-2 and J is TRBJ2-7; 10 nucleotides align to TRBD1. The length of the CDR3 is 14 residues. The junction had 10 bases not matched to a gene; V was cut back by 5 bases and J by 9 bases. The germline V gene has CDR1 SGHTA and CDR2 FQGNSA. As DNA, the CDR3 is TGTGCCAGCAGCCTTCCGGGACAGGGGTCATCGCAGTACTTC. Its protein is CASSLPGQGSSQYF.

This clonotype was found many times. This rearrangement joins TRBV10-3 to TRBJ2-1; TRBD2 matches 10 bases. CDR1 and CDR2 (germline): ENHRY, SYGVKD. This CDR3 region has 15 residues. V trimming: 4 bases; J trimming: 6 bases; junction bases outside the gene matches: 6. The CDR3 nucleotides read TGTGCCATCAGTGGGGGGACTAGCGAAATCAATGAGCAGTTCTTC. Protein product: CAISGGTSEINEQFF.

The chain combines TRBV12-3 or TRBV12-4 with TRBJ1-3, with a possible D match to TRBD1 (5 bases). The CDR3 loop spans 15 amino acids. V dropped 6 bases and J dropped 1 base, with 13 bases sitting between them. The CDR3 sequence is CASSIPGRSGNTIYF. The CDR3 DNA sequence: TGTGCCAGCAGCATCCCGGGACGTTCTGGAAACACCATATATTTT.

This clonotype was observed many times. The chain employs TRBV7-2 and TRBJ2-7; D is undetermined. The germline CDR1 and CDR2 sequences are SGHTA and FQGNSA. The CDR3 sequence is 12 residues long. Between the trimmed V and J ends, which lost 1 base and 1 base, there was a span of 2 bases. CDR3 residues: CASSLESYEQYF. The CDR3 region has the DNA TGTGCCAGCAGCTTAGAGTCCTACGAGCAGTACTTC.

The sample holds a few counts of this clonotype. The chain couples TRBV7-8 to TRBJ2-7; D is tentatively TRBD1 or TRBD2 (6 bases each). The CDR3 is 14 residues long. CDR1 is SGHVS and CDR2 is FQNEAQ in the germline V gene. Deletions cut 6 bases from V and 7 bases from J, with 19 bases between. The CDR3 reads CASSFGQFGGEQYF. CDR3 DNA sequence: TGTGCCAGCAGTTTCGGACAGTTTGGGGGGGAGCAGTACTTC.

CDR3 sequence: CAISGPGRANEQFF. DNA for the CDR3: TGTGCCATCAGTGGGCCCGGCCGGGCGAATGAGCAGTTCTTC. V is TRBV10-3 and J is TRBJ2-1; D remains ambiguous. V lost 4 bases and J 7 bases, leaving 14 bases between the germline ends. The V gene's germline CDR1 is ENHRY and CDR2 SYGVKD. This CDR3 is built from 14 residues.

This clonotype appeared many times. The chain links TRBV29-1 to TRBJ2-7, with 9 bases that match TRBD1. The CDR3 totals 15 residues. Germline V lookup: CDR1 SQVTM, CDR2 ANQGSEA. Trimming took 5 bases from V and 3 from J; bases not matched to a gene: 11. This CDR3 is CSVLLSGQGSYEQYF. CDR3 sequence (DNA): TGCAGCGTTCTTCTTTCGGGACAGGGAAGCTACGAGCAGTACTTC.

This rearrangement joins TRBV30 to TRBJ2-1, with D uncertain. Germline loops: CDR1 GTSNPN, CDR2 SVGIG (reference sequence). V lost 0 bases, J lost 9 bases, and 3 bases lay in between. The CDR3 runs 10 residues. The CDR3 loop reads CAWSVREQFF. The CDR3, as DNA: TGTGCCTGGAGTGTACGTGAGCAGTTCTTC.

The chain couples TRBV7-2 to TRBJ1-1; D uncertain. Germline loops: CDR1 SGHTA, CDR2 FQGNSA. CDR3 length: 12 residues. Deletions cut 8 bases from V and 3 bases from J, with 10 bases between. The CDR3 is CASGNSYTEAFF. The CDR3 DNA follows: TGTGCCAGCGGTAACAGCTACACTGAAGCTTTCTTT.

This chain links TRBV4-3 with TRBJ2-2, with D unclear. Germline lookup yields CDR1 LGHNA and CDR2 YSLEER. The CDR3 is 15 residues long. Trimming took 1 base from V and 10 from J, leaving 16 bases between them. In nucleotides, the CDR3 is TGCGCCAGCAGCCAAGTTTCCACCCTAGGGCAGGAGCTGTTTTTT. Translation gives CASSQVSTLGQELFF.

This clonotype came up a few times. The V call is TRBV12-3 or TRBV12-4, the J call TRBJ2-1; 11 nucleotides match TRBD2. This CDR3 has 14 amino acids. The junction had 5 bases not matched to a gene; V was cut back by 6 bases and J by 7 bases. CDR3 sequence: CASRDSGGANEQFF. The CDR3 nucleotides are TGTGCCAGCAGGGATAGCGGGGGGGCAAATGAGCAGTTCTTC.

This clonotype appeared a single time. The genes are TRBV7-3 and TRBJ2-5; TRBD2 matches at 7 bases. V dropped 1 base and J dropped 4; count of bases not matched to a gene: 6. Germline V CDR1 and CDR2: SGHTA, FQGTGA. The CDR3 has 15 residues. CDR3 in amino acids: CASSLNGGSGETQYF. In DNA form, the CDR3 reads TGTGCCAGCAGCTTAAACGGCGGGAGCGGAGAGACCCAGTACTTC.

The chain couples TRBV20-1 to TRBJ2-1, with 7 positions matching TRBD1. This CDR3 spans 13 amino acids. Trimming removed 1 base from V and 10 bases from J; junction bases left unmatched: 7. Germline values: CDR1 DFQATT, CDR2 SNEGSKA (reference sequence). CDR3 protein: CSARGQGVWEQFF. The CDR3 bases are TGCAGTGCTAGAGGGCAGGGGGTTTGGGAGCAGTTCTTC.

The genes are TRBV24-1 and TRBJ2-3, with 11 bases lining up with TRBD2. Trimming cost V 7 bases and J 4 bases; bases outside gene matches: 15. Germline V gene lookup returns CDR1 KGHDR and CDR2 SFDVKD. The CDR3 has 18 amino acids. DNA for the CDR3: TGTGCCACCAGCGGTACTAGCGGGAGAAGGTTATCAGCAGATACGCAGTATTTT. It specifies CATSGTSGRRLSADTQYF.

Note on this clonotype: A much larger clone is a single base away; this may be a read error. The gene calls are TRBV7-2 and TRBJ2-5; tentatively, D is TRBD2 (7 bases). Germline CDR1 SGHTA, CDR2 FQGNSA. The CDR3 covers 15 residues. The DNA for the CDR3 is TGTGCCAGCAGCAACCGCAGGGGAGGGATGGAGACCCAGTCCTTC. Residues: CASSNRRGGMETQSF.

This clonotype was seen more than once but under ten times. The chain joins TRBV20-1 to TRBJ2-7, with 7 bases matching TRBD2. J was trimmed by 4 bases and V by 3 bases; bases with no gene match: 6. This CDR3 is built from 13 residues. CDR1 is DFQATT, CDR2 SNEGSKA, per germline (reference sequence). The CDR3 nucleotides are TGCAGTGCTAGGACCGGGGGGATATACGAGCAGTACTTC. Translating gives CSARTGGIYEQYF.

In the case of this clonotype: A junction boundary mismatches the germline segment, possibly from a read error. The V gene is TRBV20-1, the J gene TRBJ2-7; D may be TRBD2 (6 bases). CDR1 DFQATT and CDR2 SNEGSKA come from the germline V gene (reference sequence). The CDR3 totals 13 residues. The DNA for the CDR3 is TGCAGAGCTAGCGACTTCCAGTCCTACGAGCAGTACTTC. It encodes CRASDFQSYEQYF.

The chain joins TRBV12-3 or TRBV12-4 to TRBJ2-3; 7 bases agree with TRBD2. J was trimmed by 5 bases and V by 3 bases; bases with no gene match: 11. The CDR3 covers 16 residues. The CDR3 sequence: CASSFPQRDGKDTQYF. The CDR3 region has the DNA TGTGCCAGCAGTTTTCCCCAGCGGGACGGGAAAGATACGCAGTATTTT.

The V gene is TRBV12-3 or TRBV12-4, the J gene TRBJ2-7; D is perhaps TRBD1 (6 bases). The CDR3 length is 13 residues. Trimming took off 4 bases at V and 1 base at J, with 8 bases between the two ends. The CDR3 is CASSYTGSYEQYF. The CDR3 DNA follows: TGTGCCAGCAGTTATACAGGGTCCTACGAGCAGTACTTC.